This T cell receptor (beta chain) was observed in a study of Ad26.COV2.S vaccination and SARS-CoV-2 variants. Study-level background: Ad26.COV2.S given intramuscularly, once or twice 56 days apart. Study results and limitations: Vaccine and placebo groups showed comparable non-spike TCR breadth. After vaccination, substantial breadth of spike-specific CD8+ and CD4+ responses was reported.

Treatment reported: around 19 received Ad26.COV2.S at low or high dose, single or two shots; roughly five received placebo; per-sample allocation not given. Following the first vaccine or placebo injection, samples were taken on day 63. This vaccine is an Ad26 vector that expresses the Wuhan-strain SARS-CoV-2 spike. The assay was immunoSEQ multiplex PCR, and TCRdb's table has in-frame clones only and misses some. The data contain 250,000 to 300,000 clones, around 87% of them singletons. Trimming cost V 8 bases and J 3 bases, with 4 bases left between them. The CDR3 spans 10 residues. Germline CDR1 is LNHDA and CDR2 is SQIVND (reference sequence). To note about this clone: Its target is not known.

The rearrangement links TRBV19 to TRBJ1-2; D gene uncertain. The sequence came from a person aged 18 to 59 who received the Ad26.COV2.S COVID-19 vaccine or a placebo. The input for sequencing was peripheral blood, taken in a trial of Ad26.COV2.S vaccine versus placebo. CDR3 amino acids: CASGYYGYTF. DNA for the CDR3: TGTGCCAGTGGGTACTATGGCTACACCTTC.